Listed below are T cell receptor beta chains from one sample, sequenced in a study of T cells in Graves' hyperthyroidism and ophthalmopathy. TCRdb processed the multiplex PCR reads anew with MiXCR; each CDR3 protein has one entry. In the table there are around 600,000 distinct CDR3 sequences, roughly 14% of which are singletons. The source material was blood. The receptor source for this set is a woman between 50 and 59 years old with Graves' ophthalmopathy. Both conserved end residues are trimmed from each CDR3. Fields, in order: V gene, J gene, CDR3 protein.

TRBV7-2,TRBJ1-2,ASSLGNREFYGYT
TRBV7-2,TRBJ2-2,ASSFRGTNTGELF
TRBV5-8,TRBJ2-5,ASSLWGAGETQY
TRBV28,TRBJ1-1,ASRNTGTVNTEAF
TRBV10-3,TRBJ2-1,AIRGDSNNEQF
TRBV19,TRBJ1-1,ASSTGTANTEAF
TRBV19,TRBJ2-7,ASSIGTMSYEQY
TRBV19,TRBJ1-5,ASSMIGQGGQPQH
TRBV2,TRBJ1-1,ASTAATNTEAF
TRBV20-1,TRBJ1-5,SAPNSNQPQH
TRBV11-2,TRBJ2-5,ASSLELTQQETQY
TRBV5-1,TRBJ2-7,ASSLVFPSPTYEQY
TRBV6-1,TRBJ1-2,ASSDRPGGAGGYT